A single T cell receptor (beta chain) is shown here with its context. This specimen belongs to a study of metastatic and nonmetastatic thyroid tumors. Through MiXCR, TCRdb re-clonotyped the PCR reads. This table holds about 21,000 clones, under 30% found once. Patients were all untreated before their thyroid surgery. The receptor comes from a male donor with papillary thyroid cancer or a benign thyroid nodule (not recorded which). Some clones in this sample may be carry-over from other donors' samples. Material for sequencing was tumor tissue.

As DNA, the CDR3 is TGCGCCAGCAGCCGGAACGGGAGAACAGATACGCAGTATTTT. Translation gives CASSRNGRTDTQYF. The chain joins TRBV4-3 to TRBJ2-3; TRBD2 might be the D (6 bases). The V and J ends lost 4 bases and 3 bases respectively, with 11 bases between them. The CDR3 spans 14 residues. From germline, CDR1 is LGHNA and CDR2 YSLEER.